This T cell receptor beta chain was profiled in a study of T cell changes during pregnancy in multiple sclerosis. TCRdb keeps only in-frame clones here, not all; method: immunoSEQ multiplex PCR. This sample has 30,000 to 45,000 clones; about 91% occur once, and the top ten carry 9% to 14%. Germline V gene lookup returns CDR1 LGHNA and CDR2 YNFKEQ. This CDR3 has 16 amino acids. The V end was cut by 0 bases, the J end by 3 bases, with 15 bases between. The sequence derives from a female donor with multiple sclerosis, enrolled in a pregnancy study. The chain carries TRBV4-2 and TRBJ2-7; no clear D gene. The specimen comprised CD8+ T cells from peripheral blood mononuclear cells, sampled after pregnancy. The CDR3 loop is CASSQENIELYYEQYF. The CDR3 coding sequence is TGTGCCAGCAGCCAAGAAAATATCGAGCTATACTACGAGCAGTACTTC.